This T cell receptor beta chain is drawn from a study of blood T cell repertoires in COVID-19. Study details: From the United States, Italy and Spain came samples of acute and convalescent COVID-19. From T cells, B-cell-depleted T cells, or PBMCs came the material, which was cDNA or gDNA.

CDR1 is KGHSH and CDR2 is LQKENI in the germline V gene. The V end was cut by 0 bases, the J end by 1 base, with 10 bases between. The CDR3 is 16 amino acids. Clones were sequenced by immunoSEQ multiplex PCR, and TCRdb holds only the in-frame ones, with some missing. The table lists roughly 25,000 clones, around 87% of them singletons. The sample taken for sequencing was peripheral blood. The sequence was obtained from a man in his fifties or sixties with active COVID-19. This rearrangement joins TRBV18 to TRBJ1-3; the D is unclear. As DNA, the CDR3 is TGTGCCAGCTCACCACCTTACGGGGTTTCTGGAAACACCATATATTTT. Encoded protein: CASSPPYGVSGNTIYF.